The T cell receptor (beta chain) described here comes from a study of response to subunit inactivated influenza vaccine. Points from the study as a whole: Each seasonal influenza vaccination, the authors suggested, recruits few new T cells.

TCRdb reanalysed the RT-PCR reads using MiXCR and keeps one entry per CDR3 protein. The sample has 250,000 to 350,000 distinct CDR3 sequences; roughly 22% are singletons. Concerning this clonotype itself: Its antigen is undetermined.

The CDR3 spans 17 residues. With V trimmed by 6 bases and J by 0 bases, 9 bases remained unmatched. Germline V gives CDR1 DFQATT, CDR2 SNEGSKA (reference sequence). The TCR comes from a man between 50 and 75 years old who received an inactivated influenza vaccine. The chain combines TRBV20-1 with TRBJ1-6; 9 bases are a match to TRBD1. Sample: PBMCs from blood, taken approximately 20 months after vaccination. The DNA of the CDR3 is TGCAGTGCCGATAGGACAGGGGCGAGCTCCTATAATTCACCCCTCCACTTT. This translates into CSADRTGASSYNSPLHF.